The 17 T cell receptor beta chains given below trace back to one sample, sequenced in a study of CD8 T cells in Susac syndrome. RNA was extracted with the RNeasy kit, and a quantity of roughly 0.5 to 1 ug was reverse transcribed using random hexamers. TCRdb re-called the immunoSEQ multiplex PCR reads through MiXCR, storing one row per CDR3 protein. The repertoire holds about 210,000 distinct CDR3 sequences, around 95% seen once, with 0.085% to 0.095% in the top ten. Specimen: CD4+ T cells from PBMCs. The receptors stem from a human donor with multiple sclerosis.

The V and J genes are TRBV14 and TRBJ2-1; 8 bases are a match to TRBD2. Germline assignment: CDR1 SGHDN and CDR2 FVKESK. This CDR3 contains 17 residues. The trim removed 0 bases at V and 2 bases at J, leaving 6 bases unmatched. DNA for the CDR3: TGTGCCAGCAGCCAAGATGGAGAGCGGGAGACCTACAATGAGCAGTTCTTC. Translating it yields CASSQDGERETYNEQFF.

The rearrangement links TRBV4-1 to TRBJ2-5, with a possible D match to TRBD2 (5 bases). The CDR3 length is 13 residues. The germline V gene encodes CDR1 MGHRA and CDR2 YSYEKL. V lost 4 bases, J lost 5 bases, and 11 bases lay in between. CDR3 sequence reads: CASSLRPGETQYF. DNA of the CDR3: TGCGCCAGCAGCCTCAGGCCGGGGGAGACCCAGTACTTC.

The chain uses TRBV28 and TRBJ2-5; TRBD1 agrees at 7 bases. With 5 bases clipped from V and 3 bases from J, the junction kept 6 bases outside the gene matches. Per the germline V gene, CDR1 is MDHEN and CDR2 is SYDVKM. This CDR3 comprises 14 residues. CDR3 loop: CASSGRTGKETQYF. The DNA of the CDR3 is TGTGCCAGCAGTGGCCGGACAGGAAAAGAGACCCAGTACTTC.

This clonotype occurred once. The rearrangement uses TRBV30 and TRBJ1-1, with TRBD1 matching over 10 bases. This CDR3 contains 12 residues. CDR1 GTSNPN and CDR2 SVGIG come from the germline V gene (reference sequence). Trimming at V came to 8 bases and at J to 5 bases, leaving 5 bases not matched to a gene. Here the CDR3 reads CAGGDRGTEAFF. CDR3 coding DNA: TGTGCCGGGGGGGACAGGGGTACTGAAGCTTTCTTT.

V is TRBV7-8 and J is TRBJ2-7; TRBD2 aligns across 8 bases. This CDR3 is 15 amino acids long. V was clipped by 1 base and J by 8 bases; unmatched bases: 10. Germline values: CDR1 SGHVS, CDR2 FQNEAQ. CDR3 nucleotides: TGTGCCAGCAGCTTAGACGCCGCGGGGGGCTCACAGCAGTACTTC. Protein: CASSLDAAGGSQQYF. Full variable domain (remainder filled in from reference TRBV7-8 and TRBJ2-7): GAGVSQSPRYKVAKRGQDVALRCDPISGHVSLFWYQQALGQGPEFLTYFQNEAQLDKSGLPSDRFFAERPEGSVSTLKIQRTQQEDSAVYLCASSLDAAGGSQQYFGPGTRLTVT.

The V and J genes are TRBV6-6 and TRBJ2-7; a weak D match, TRBD2 (6 bases). The CDR3 contains 15 residues. The germline V gene encodes CDR1 MNHNY and CDR2 SVGAGI (reference sequence). Trimming shortened V by 6 bases and J by 1 base, and 16 bases separated the two germline ends. The CDR3 spells CASSRGTAGSYEQYF. DNA of the CDR3: TGTGCCAGCAGCCGAGGGACTGCGGGATCCTACGAGCAGTACTTC.

The V call is TRBV3-1, the J call TRBJ1-4; D is unresolved. Between the trimmed V and J ends, which lost 0 bases and 9 bases, there was a span of 11 bases. Germline CDR1 LGHDT, CDR2 YNNKEL (reference sequence). This CDR3 spans 14 amino acids. This CDR3 is CASSQEGNTKKLFF. As DNA, the CDR3 is TGTGCCAGCAGCCAAGAAGGAAACACCAAAAAACTGTTTTTT.

In this sample, this clonotype turned up a few times. The chain has TRBV6-5 and TRBJ1-1; D not certain. V lost 2 bases and J lost 4, with 8 bases in between. This CDR3 spans 13 amino acids. CDR1 MNHEY and CDR2 SVGAGI come from the germline V gene. Written as DNA, the CDR3 is TGTGCCAGCAGTTACGGGGTTGGCACTGAAGCTTTCTTT. Amino acids: CASSYGVGTEAFF.

The rearrangement joins TRBV5-4 to TRBJ2-1; 10 bases align to TRBD2. The CDR3 loop spans 14 amino acids. Trimming cost V 8 bases and J 7 bases; bases outside gene matches: 9. Looked up from germline, CDR1 is SGHNT and CDR2 is YYREEE (reference sequence). Here the CDR3 DNA reads TGTGCCAGTTACTCTACGGGACTAGCGAATGAGCAGTTCTTC. It encodes CASYSTGLANEQFF.

This chain uses TRBV9 with TRBJ1-6, with a possible D match to TRBD1 (5 bases). This CDR3 region has 14 residues. Germline V CDR1 and CDR2: SGDLS, YYNGEE. The germline V and J ends were trimmed by 8 bases and 6 bases, with 15 bases remaining between them. The CDR3 loop reads CASTTAGLNSPLHF. The CDR3 DNA sequence: TGTGCCAGTACCACGGCAGGGCTTAATTCACCCCTCCACTTT.

The chain uses TRBV3-1 and TRBJ2-7, with D unclear. V was cut by 1 base and J by 6 bases, with 10 bases left in between. The CDR3 runs 13 residues. Germline V lookup: CDR1 LGHDT, CDR2 YNNKEL (reference sequence). In DNA form, the CDR3 reads TGTGCCAGCAGCCAAGGGAGTCTAGGCGAGCAGTACTTC. Protein product: CASSQGSLGEQYF.

The V call is TRBV29-1, the J call TRBJ2-3; 9 bases align to TRBD2. From germline, CDR1 is SQVTM and CDR2 ANQGSEA. The CDR3 spans 13 residues. The V gene end was trimmed by 7 bases and the J gene end by 5 bases; junction bases not matched to a gene: 7. In DNA, the CDR3 is TGCAGCGCAAGCGGGAGGATTATAGATACGCAGTATTTT. As protein: CSASGRIIDTQYF.

The genes are TRBV28 and TRBJ1-5; D is unclear. The V and J ends lost 6 bases and 7 bases respectively, with 10 bases between them. CDR1 is MDHEN, CDR2 SYDVKM, per germline. The CDR3 consists of 12 residues. The DNA of the CDR3 is TGTGCCAGCAGACTCGTCCTCCAGCCCCAGCATTTT. Encoded protein: CASRLVLQPQHF.

CDR3 nucleotide sequence: TGTGCCTGGAGTCGCCCTGAAGCGGGAGGCGATACGCAGTATTTT. Amino acid sequence: CAWSRPEAGGDTQYF. V usage is TRBV30 and J usage is TRBJ2-3; 9 bases fit TRBD2. CDR1 GTSNPN and CDR2 SVGIG come from the germline V gene (reference sequence). The trim removed 2 bases at V and 6 bases at J, leaving 9 bases unmatched. CDR3 length equals 15 residues.

CDR3 sequence (DNA): TGCAGTGCCCCCTCGGGGGGAGAGACCCAGTACTTC. Its protein is CSAPSGGETQYF. This chain joins TRBV20-1 and TRBJ2-5; 7 bases line up with TRBD2. V lost 6 bases, J lost 4 bases, and 5 bases stayed unmatched. Germline values: CDR1 DFQATT, CDR2 SNEGSKA (reference sequence). CDR3 length: 12 amino acids.

The chain combines TRBV5-6 with TRBJ1-1, with a weak D call TRBD1 (5 bases). Per the germline V gene, CDR1 is SGHDT and CDR2 is YYEEEE. Trimming took off 4 bases at V and 5 bases at J, with 12 bases between the two ends. There are 13 residues in the CDR3. CDR3 loop: CASSRDRWTEAFF. The DNA for the CDR3 is TGTGCCAGCAGCCGGGACCGGTGGACTGAAGCTTTCTTT.

The V call is TRBV27, the J call TRBJ2-2; D not resolved. CDR3 length equals 13 residues. Trimming cost V 2 bases and J 5 bases, with 6 bases left between them. The germline V gene has CDR1 MNHEY and CDR2 SMNVEV (reference sequence). The CDR3, as DNA: TGTGCCAGCAGTTTAATGACTACCGGGGAGCTGTTTTTT. The encoded protein is CASSLMTTGELFF.